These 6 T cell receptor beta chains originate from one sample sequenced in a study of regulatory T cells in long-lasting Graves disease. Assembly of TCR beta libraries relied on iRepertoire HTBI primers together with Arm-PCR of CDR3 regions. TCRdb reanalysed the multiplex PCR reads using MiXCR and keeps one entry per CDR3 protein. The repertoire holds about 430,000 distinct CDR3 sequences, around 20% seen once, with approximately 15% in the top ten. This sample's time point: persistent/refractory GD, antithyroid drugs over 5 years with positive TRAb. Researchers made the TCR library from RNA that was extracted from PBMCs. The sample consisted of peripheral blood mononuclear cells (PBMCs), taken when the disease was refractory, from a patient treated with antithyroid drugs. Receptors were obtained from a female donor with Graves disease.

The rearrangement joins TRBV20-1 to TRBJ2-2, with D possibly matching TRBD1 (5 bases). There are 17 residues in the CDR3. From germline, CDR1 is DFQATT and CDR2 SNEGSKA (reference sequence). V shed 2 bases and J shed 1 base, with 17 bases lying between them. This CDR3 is CSARPSTDAWNTGELFF. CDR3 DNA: TGCAGTGCTAGACCCTCGACAGACGCGTGGAACACCGGGGAGCTGTTTTTT.

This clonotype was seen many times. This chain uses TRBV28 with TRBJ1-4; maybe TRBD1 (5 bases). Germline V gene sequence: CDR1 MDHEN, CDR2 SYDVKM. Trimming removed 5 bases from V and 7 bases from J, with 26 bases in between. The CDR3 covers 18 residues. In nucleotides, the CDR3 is TGTGCCAGCAGTCCCATGCGCCGCAGCGGGACCCCAGGTGAAAAACTGTTTTTT. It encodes CASSPMRRSGTPGEKLFF. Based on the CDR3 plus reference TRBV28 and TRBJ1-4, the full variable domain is DVKVTQSSRYLVKRTGEKVFLECVQDMDHENMFWYRQDPGLGLRLIYFSYDVKMKEKGDIPEGYSVSREKKERFSLILESASTNQTSMYLCASSPMRRSGTPGEKLFFGSGTQLSVL.

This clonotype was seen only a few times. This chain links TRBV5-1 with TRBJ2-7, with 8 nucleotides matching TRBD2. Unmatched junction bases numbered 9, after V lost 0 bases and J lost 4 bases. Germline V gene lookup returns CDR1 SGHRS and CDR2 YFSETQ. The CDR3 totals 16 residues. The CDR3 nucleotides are TGCGCCAGCAGCTTGGATATCGGGAGGGCCAATTACGAGCAGTACTTC. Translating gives CASSLDIGRANYEQYF.

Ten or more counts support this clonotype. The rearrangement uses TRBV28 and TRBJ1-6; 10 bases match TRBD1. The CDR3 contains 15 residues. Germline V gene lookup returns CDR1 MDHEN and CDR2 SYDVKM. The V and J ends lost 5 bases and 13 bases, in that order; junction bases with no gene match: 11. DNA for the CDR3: TGTGCCAGCAGTAATCCGGGACAGGGGCCCCTCCCCCTCCACTTT. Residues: CASSNPGQGPLPLHF.

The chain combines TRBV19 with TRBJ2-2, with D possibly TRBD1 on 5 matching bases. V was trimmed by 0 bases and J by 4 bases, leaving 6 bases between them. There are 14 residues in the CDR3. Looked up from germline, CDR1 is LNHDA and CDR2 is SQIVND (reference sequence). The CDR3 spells CASSIDRGTGELFF. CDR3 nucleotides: TGTGCCAGTAGTATAGATAGGGGCACCGGGGAGCTGTTTTTT.

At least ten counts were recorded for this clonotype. The CDR3 nucleotides read TGTGCCAGCAGCCAAGATCGCACTCGGACCTACGAGCAGTACTTC. Translation gives CASSQDRTRTYEQYF. V and J are TRBV3-1 and TRBJ2-7; no definite D call. Germline V gene lookup returns CDR1 LGHDT and CDR2 YNNKEL (reference sequence). V was shortened by 0 bases and J by 2 bases, with 11 bases between the two germline ends. CDR3 size: 15 residues.